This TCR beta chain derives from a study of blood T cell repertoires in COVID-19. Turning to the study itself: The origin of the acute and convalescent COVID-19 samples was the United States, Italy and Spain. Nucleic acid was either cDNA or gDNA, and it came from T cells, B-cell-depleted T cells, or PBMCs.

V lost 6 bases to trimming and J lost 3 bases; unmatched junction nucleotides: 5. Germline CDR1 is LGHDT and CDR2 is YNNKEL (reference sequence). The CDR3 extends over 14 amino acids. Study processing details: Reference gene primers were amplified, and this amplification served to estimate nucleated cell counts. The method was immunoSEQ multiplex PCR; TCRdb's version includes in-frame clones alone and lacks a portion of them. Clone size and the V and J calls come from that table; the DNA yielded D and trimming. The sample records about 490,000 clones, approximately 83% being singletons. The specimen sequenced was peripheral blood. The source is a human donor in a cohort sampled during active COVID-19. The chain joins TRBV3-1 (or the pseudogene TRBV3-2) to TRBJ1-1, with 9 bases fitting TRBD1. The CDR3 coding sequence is TGTGCCAGCAGGTACCGGGACAGGGACACTGAAGCTTTCTTT. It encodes CASRYRDRDTEAFF.